The 19 T cell receptor beta chains in this list originate from one sample, sequenced in a study of blood T cell repertoires in COVID-19. The table came from immunoSEQ multiplex PCR; TCRdb's copy has only in-frame clones and leaves some out. The sample holds some 670,000 clones, approximately 90% seen once. Input material: peripheral blood. Every receptor here comes from a woman aged 18-35 years with acute or convalescent COVID-19.

The chain recombines TRBV30 with TRBJ2-2; unclear D gene. The CDR3 loop spans 13 amino acids. The V end was cut by 2 bases, the J end by 1 base, with 5 bases between. Per the germline V gene, CDR1 is GTSNPN and CDR2 is SVGIG (reference sequence). The DNA for the CDR3 is TGTGCCTGGAGTCACAGGAACACCGGGGAGCTGTTTTTT. Translation: CAWSHRNTGELFF.

The chain recombines TRBV12-5 with TRBJ1-4; 7 bases map to TRBD1. Trimming at V came to 0 bases and at J to 5 bases, leaving 9 bases not matched to a gene. This CDR3 has 17 residues. Per the germline V gene, CDR1 is LGHNT and CDR2 is FRNRAP. The CDR3 loop reads CASGLVISRDRNEKLFF. In DNA, the CDR3 is TGTGCTAGTGGTTTGGTAATTAGTAGGGACAGAAATGAAAAACTGTTTTTT.

The chain has TRBV18 and TRBJ2-1; D unclear. This CDR3 region has 17 residues. Germline V gene data show CDR1 as KGHSH and CDR2 as LQKENI. Trimming removed 2 bases at V and 1 base at J, with 15 bases between. The CDR3 is CASSPVQVVGSYNEQFF. The DNA for the CDR3 is TGTGCCAGCTCACCAGTTCAGGTTGTGGGTTCCTACAATGAGCAGTTCTTC.

This sequence joins TRBV7-3 and TRBJ1-3; D may be TRBD1 (5 bases). This CDR3 region has 13 residues. The V end lost 5 bases, the J end lost 4 bases, and 9 bases lay between the germline ends. Germline V gives CDR1 SGHTA, CDR2 FQGTGA. The CDR3 region has the DNA TGTGCCAGCAGCCAGGGTCTGGGAAACACCATATATTTT. Translating gives CASSQGLGNTIYF.

This clone was seen once. The J gene is TRBJ2-3, the V gene TRBV5-1, with D possibly TRBD2 on 5 matching bases. V lost 0 bases and J lost 2, with 10 bases in between. The germline gives CDR1 SGHRS, CDR2 YFSETQ. CDR3 size: 15 residues. As DNA, the CDR3 is TGCGCCAGCAGCTTGGCCGGCGGGTTCACAGATACGCAGTATTTT. As protein: CASSLAGGFTDTQYF.

There are a few counts of this clone. The chain combines TRBV29-1 with TRBJ2-5; TRBD2 matches 10 bases. The trim removed 4 bases at V and 4 bases at J, leaving 15 bases unmatched. CDR3 size: 17 residues. Germline lookup yields CDR1 SQVTM and CDR2 ANQGSEA. The CDR3 protein is CSVVPTSGVQGGETQYF. The DNA for the CDR3 is TGCAGCGTTGTCCCAACTAGCGGGGTTCAGGGGGGAGAGACCCAGTACTTC.

This rearrangement joins TRBV28 to TRBJ1-5; the D is unclear. The V end was cut by 3 bases, the J end by 8 bases, with 11 bases between. The CDR3 is made up of 13 amino acids. Germline V gene data show CDR1 as MDHEN and CDR2 as SYDVKM. CDR3 in DNA: TGTGCCAGCAGTTTGCGTCCTCCCAAGCCCCAGCATTTT. It yields the protein CASSLRPPKPQHF.

This chain connects TRBV2 to TRBJ1-2; a possible D gene is TRBD1 (5 bases). The CDR3 is 14 residues long. V gave up 3 bases and J gave up 1 base, with 9 bases separating them. Germline V gene lookup returns CDR1 SNHLY and CDR2 FYNNEI. The CDR3 is CASSDRAVNYGYTF. The CDR3 coding sequence is TGTGCCAGCAGTGACAGGGCGGTTAACTATGGCTACACCTTC.

This chain uses TRBV7-9 with TRBJ1-3; a weak D match, TRBD1 (6 bases). CDR1 is SEHNR and CDR2 is FQNEAQ in the germline V gene (reference sequence). Trimming removed 3 bases from V and 4 bases from J, with 25 bases in between. The CDR3 has 19 amino acids. CDR3 DNA sequence: TGTGCCAGCAGCTTGGGGGCTAGGTGGGACGACCGAGGAGGAAACACCATATATTTT. It is translated as CASSLGARWDDRGGNTIYF.

This clone came up a few times. The chain employs TRBV5-1 and TRBJ1-3, with D perhaps TRBD1 (6 bases). The CDR3 spans 16 residues. V shed 0 bases and J shed 0 bases, with 10 bases lying between them. CDR1 and CDR2 from the germline V gene are SGHRS and YFSETQ. CDR3 sequence (DNA): TGCGCCAGCAGCTTGGAACCAGGGGTCTCTGGAAACACCATATATTTT. This sequence encodes CASSLEPGVSGNTIYF.

The chain links TRBV5-5 to TRBJ2-7, with 9 bases identical to TRBD1. V dropped 1 base and J dropped 6; count of bases not matched to a gene: 11. Germline values: CDR1 SGHKS, CDR2 YYEKEE (reference sequence). The CDR3 runs to 16 residues. DNA of the CDR3: TGTGCCAGCAGCTTGATTTCCGGGACAGGGTCTTTCGAGCAGTACTTC. Protein: CASSLISGTGSFEQYF.

V usage is TRBV19 and J usage is TRBJ1-4; D may be TRBD1 (5 bases). The CDR3 loop spans 14 amino acids. Per the germline V gene, CDR1 is LNHDA and CDR2 is SQIVND (reference sequence). Trimming took 5 bases from V and 8 from J, leaving 15 bases between them. As DNA, the CDR3 is TGTGCCAGTAGTCCCCCTGGGGGGGTCGAAAAACTGTTTTTT. Encoded protein: CASSPPGGVEKLFF.

This clone appeared once. The chain employs TRBV2 and TRBJ2-3; TRBD2 matches at 11 bases. V lost 7 bases to trimming and J lost 6 bases; unmatched junction nucleotides: 9. The CDR3 totals 15 residues. Germline assignment: CDR1 SNHLY and CDR2 FYNNEI. CDR3 sequence reads: CASTPGLAASDTQYF. Written as DNA, the CDR3 is TGTGCCAGCACCCCGGGACTAGCGGCGTCGGATACGCAGTATTTT.

This rearrangement joins TRBV6-5 to TRBJ1-4; possible D gene TRBD1, 5 bases. Germline values: CDR1 MNHEY, CDR2 SVGAGI. V dropped 6 bases and J dropped 8 bases, with 16 bases sitting between them. The CDR3 is 14 amino acids. The CDR3 DNA sequence: TGTGCCAGCAGAGGGAACAGGAAAGGGGAAAAACTGTTTTTT. Translation: CASRGNRKGEKLFF.

The CDR3, as DNA: TGTGCCAGCAGCTCGGACAAACCGGGGGCAACTAATGAAAAACTGTTTTTT. Translation gives CASSSDKPGATNEKLFF. The V and J genes are TRBV7-6 and TRBJ1-4; D may be TRBD1 (5 bases). Between the trimmed V and J ends, which lost 4 bases and 0 bases, there was a span of 15 bases. Germline assignment: CDR1 SGHVS and CDR2 FNYEAQ. The CDR3 has 17 amino acids.

Only one count was recorded for this clone. The J gene is TRBJ2-3, the V gene TRBV4-1; 13 bases align to TRBD2. The ends lost 0 bases at V and 1 base at J; junction bases unmatched: 7. Germline V gene sequence: CDR1 MGHRA, CDR2 YSYEKL. The CDR3 consists of 19 residues. CDR3: CASSQEPTSGGLRTDTQYF. In DNA, the CDR3 is TGCGCCAGCAGCCAAGAACCGACTAGCGGGGGGCTTCGCACAGATACGCAGTATTTT.

A note on this clone: Other DNA sequences of this sample code for an identical CDR3. This chain uses TRBV6-6 with TRBJ1-2; the match to TRBD1 covers 10 bases. The length of the CDR3 is 14 residues. Germline CDR1 and CDR2: MNHNY and SVGAGI (reference sequence). J was trimmed by 2 bases and V by 6 bases; bases with no gene match: 3. CDR3 in amino acids: CASSLGQGNYGYTF. CDR3 bases: TGTGCCAGCAGCTTGGGACAGGGGAACTATGGCTACACCTTC.

V is TRBV29-1 and J is TRBJ1-1; D is perhaps TRBD1 (5 bases). V lost 1 base and J 0 bases, leaving 15 bases between the germline ends. The germline gives CDR1 SQVTM, CDR2 ANQGSEA. CDR3 size: 16 residues. CDR3 DNA: TGCAGCGTTGAAGGGGCAGAGAAGGACATGAACACTGAAGCTTTCTTT. Amino acids: CSVEGAEKDMNTEAFF.

Here the CDR3 reads CASSLDLYNEQFF. The CDR3 region has the DNA TGCGCCAGCAGCCTCGACTTGTACAATGAGCAGTTCTTC. This chain connects TRBV4-1 to TRBJ2-1; D gene ambiguous. Trimming left V 4 bases short and J 4 bases short, with 8 bases between. Germline V gives CDR1 MGHRA, CDR2 YSYEKL. The CDR3 has 13 amino acids.